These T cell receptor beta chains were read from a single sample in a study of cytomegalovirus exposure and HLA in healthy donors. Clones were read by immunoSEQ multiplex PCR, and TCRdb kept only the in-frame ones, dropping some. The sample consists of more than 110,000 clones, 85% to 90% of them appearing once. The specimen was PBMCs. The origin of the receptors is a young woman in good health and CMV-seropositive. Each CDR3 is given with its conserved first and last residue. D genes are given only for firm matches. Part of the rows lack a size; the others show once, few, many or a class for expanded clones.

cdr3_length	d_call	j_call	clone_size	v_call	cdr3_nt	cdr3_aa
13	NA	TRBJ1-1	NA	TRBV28	TGTGCCATCGAAACTCCCCTAGGGGCTGAAGCTTTCTTT	CAIETPLGAEAFF
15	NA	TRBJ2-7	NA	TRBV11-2	TGTGCCAGCAGCTCCCGGACAGTTACTTCCTACGAGCAGTACTTC	CASSSRTVTSYEQYF
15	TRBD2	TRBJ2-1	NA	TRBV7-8	TGTGCCAGCAGCCCAGGGGGACTAGCCTCAAATGAGCAGTTCTTC	CASSPGGLASNEQFF
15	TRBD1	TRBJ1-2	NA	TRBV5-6	TGTGCCAGCAGCAGCAACCTGGAGGGGGCTTATGGCTACACCTTC	CASSSNLEGAYGYTF
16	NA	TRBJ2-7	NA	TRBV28	TGTGCCAGCAGAGACGACAGGCCAATTCCCTCCTACGAGCAGTACTTC	CASRDDRPIPSYEQYF
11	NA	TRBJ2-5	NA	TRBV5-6	TGTGCCAGCAGCGCAGGAGAGACCCAGTACTTC	CASSAGETQYF
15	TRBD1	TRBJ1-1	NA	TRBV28	TGTGCCAGCAGTTTGGGAACAGGGGGCCCCACTGAAGCTTTCTTT	CASSLGTGGPTEAFF
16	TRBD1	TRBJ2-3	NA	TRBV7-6	TGTGCCAGCAGCTTAGCGGCGGGACAGGGGGTAGATACGCAGTATTTT	CASSLAAGQGVDTQYF
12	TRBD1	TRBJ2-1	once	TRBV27	TGTGCCAGCAGTTCCCTGGACAGGGGAACGGTCTTC	CASSSLDRGTVF
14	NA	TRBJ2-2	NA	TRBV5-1	TGCGCCAGCAGCTTGGAGCGACCGACCGGGGAGCTGTTTTTT	CASSLERPTGELFF
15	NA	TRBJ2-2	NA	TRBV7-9	TGTGCCAACGAGTGGCGGCCTGCGAACACCGGGGAGCTGTTTTTT	CANEWRPANTGELFF
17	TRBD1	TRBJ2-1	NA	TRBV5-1	TGCGCCAGCAGTCCCGATCCTCCCGGGACAGGGCGCAATGAGCAGTTCTTC	CASSPDPPGTGRNEQFF
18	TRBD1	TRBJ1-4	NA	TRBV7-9	TGTGCCAGCAGCTTAGGAGGTTGGCAGGGGGAGAAGAATGAAAAACTGTTTTTT	CASSLGGWQGEKNEKLFF
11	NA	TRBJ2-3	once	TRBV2	TGTGCCAGCAGTGATCCGGATACGCAGTATTTT	CASSDPDTQYF
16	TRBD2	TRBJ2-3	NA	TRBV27	TGTGCCAGCAGTCCCTTAGCGGGGGGCCCGACAGATACGCAGTATTTT	CASSPLAGGPTDTQYF
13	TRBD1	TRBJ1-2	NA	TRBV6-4	TGTGCCAGCAGAAAGGAAAACAGGGGAGGCTACACCTTC	CASRKENRGGYTF
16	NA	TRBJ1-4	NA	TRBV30	TGTGCCTGGAGTGTAACGGGGGGCTCGGCTAATGAAAAACTGTTTTTT	CAWSVTGGSANEKLFF
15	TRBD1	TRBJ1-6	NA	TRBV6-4	TGTGCCAGCAGTGTTAGTTCGACAGGGGGCTCACCCCTCCACTTT	CASSVSSTGGSPLHF
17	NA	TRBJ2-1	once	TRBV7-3	TGTGCCAGCAGCTTTTCGCTACCCCCGAGCTCCTACAATGAGCAGTTCTTC	CASSFSLPPSSYNEQFF
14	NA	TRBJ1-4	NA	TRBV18	TGTGCCAGCTCCCGGAGGGTTGAGAATGAAAAACTGTTTTTT	CASSRRVENEKLFF
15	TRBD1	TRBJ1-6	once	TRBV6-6	TGTGCCAGCAGTTTCAACAGGGGTTTAGATTCACCCCTCCACTTT	CASSFNRGLDSPLHF
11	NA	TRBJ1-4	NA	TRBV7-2	TGTGCCACCGCCTGGGGAGGAAAACTGTTTTTT	CATAWGGKLFF
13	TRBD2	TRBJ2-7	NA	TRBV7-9	TGTGCCAGCAGCGGGACTAGCGTCTACGAGCAGTACTTC	CASSGTSVYEQYF
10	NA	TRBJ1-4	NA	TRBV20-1	TGCAGTGCCTTCGATGAAAAACTGTTTTTT	CSAFDEKLFF
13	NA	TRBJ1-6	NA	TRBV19	TGTGCCAGCGAACTAGGGGGTAATTCACCCCTCCACTTT	CASELGGNSPLHF
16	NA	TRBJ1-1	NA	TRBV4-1	TGCGCCAGCAGCCAAGAGGGGCGGGGATGGAACACTGAAGCTTTCTTT	CASSQEGRGWNTEAFF
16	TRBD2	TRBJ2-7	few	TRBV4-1	TGCGCCAGCAGCCAATCCTTGGGACTAGCTGCATACGAGCAGTACTTC	CASSQSLGLAAYEQYF
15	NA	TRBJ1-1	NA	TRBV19	TGTGCCAGTAGTACTCTACAGGGCCTGGGCACTGAAGCTTTCTTT	CASSTLQGLGTEAFF
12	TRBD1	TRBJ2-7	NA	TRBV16	TGTGCCAGCAGCCCAGGGGGATACGAGCAGTACTTC	CASSPGGYEQYF
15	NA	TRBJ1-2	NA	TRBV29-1	TGCAGCGTTGAGGGTTGGGGAGAGAAACTATCTGGCTACACCTTC	CSVEGWGEKLSGYTF
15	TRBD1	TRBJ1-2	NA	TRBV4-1	TGCGCCAGCAGCCCACAGACAGGGCCCAACTATGGCTACACCTTC	CASSPQTGPNYGYTF
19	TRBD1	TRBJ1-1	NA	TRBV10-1	TGCGCCAGCAGTGAGTCAGGGGGGACAGGGGCTTTTATCTACACTGAAGCTTTCTTT	CASSESGGTGAFIYTEAFF
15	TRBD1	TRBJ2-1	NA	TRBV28	TGTGCCAGCAGTTCCACCGGGACAGCGACGTATGAGCAGTTCTTC	CASSSTGTATYEQFF
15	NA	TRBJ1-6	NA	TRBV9	TGTGCCAGCAGTCTCGCGGGATCGCAGAATTCACCCCTCCACTTT	CASSLAGSQNSPLHF
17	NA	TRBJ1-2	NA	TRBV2	TGTGCCAGCAGTGAAAGACCCTGGGGCAAACCTAACTATGGCTACACCTTC	CASSERPWGKPNYGYTF
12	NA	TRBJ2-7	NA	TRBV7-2	TGTGCCAGCAGCCTTATCCCTTACGAGCAGTACTTC	CASSLIPYEQYF
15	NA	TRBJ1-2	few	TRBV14	TGTGCCAGCAGCCAAGCGGGGTCGACACTATATGGCTACACCTTC	CASSQAGSTLYGYTF
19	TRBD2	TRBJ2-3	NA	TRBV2	TGTGCCAGCTCTTTGACTAGCGGGGGGGCATCTGCGGGCACAGATACGCAGTATTTT	CASSLTSGGASAGTDTQYF
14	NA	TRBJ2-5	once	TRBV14	TGTGCCAGCAGCCAAGATTGGGGCATCGAGACCCAGTACTTC	CASSQDWGIETQYF
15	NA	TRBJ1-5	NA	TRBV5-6	TGTGCCAGCAGCCTCAGACGGGATAGCAATCAGCCCCAGCATTTT	CASSLRRDSNQPQHF
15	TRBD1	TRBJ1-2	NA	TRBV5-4	TGTGCCAGCACCCAGGACAGGTTCTTAAACTATGGCTACACCTTC	CASTQDRFLNYGYTF
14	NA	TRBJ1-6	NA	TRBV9	TGTGCCCCGAGTACTGTACAGGGTAATTCACCCCTCCACTTT	CAPSTVQGNSPLHF
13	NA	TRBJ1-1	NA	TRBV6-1	TGTGCCAGCAAGGACAACTTTTACTCTGAAGCTTTCTTT	CASKDNFYSEAFF
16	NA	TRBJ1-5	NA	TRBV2	TGTGCCAGCAGTGAAGGCCAGGGCATAAGCAATCAGCCCCAGCATTTT	CASSEGQGISNQPQHF
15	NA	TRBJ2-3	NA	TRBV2	TGTGCCAGCAGCGCCGCGGGCCGGGGCACAGATACGCAGTATTTT	CASSAAGRGTDTQYF
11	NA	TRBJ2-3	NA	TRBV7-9	TGTGCCAGCAGCCAAGCCGATACGCAGTATTTT	CASSQADTQYF
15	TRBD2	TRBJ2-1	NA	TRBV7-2	TGTGCCAGCAGGGAGACTAGCGGATCCTACAATGAGCAGTTCTTC	CASRETSGSYNEQFF
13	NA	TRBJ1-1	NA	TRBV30	TGTGCCTGGAGCCGTACATGGAACACTGAAGCTTTCTTT	CAWSRTWNTEAFF
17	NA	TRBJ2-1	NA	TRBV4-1	TGCGCCAGCAGCCAAGGTCGAGCATACGACTCCTACAATGAGCAGTTCTTC	CASSQGRAYDSYNEQFF
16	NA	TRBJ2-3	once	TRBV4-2	TGTGCCAGCAGCCAAGGTTACAGGGGGGGACCAGATACGCAGTATTTT	CASSQGYRGGPDTQYF
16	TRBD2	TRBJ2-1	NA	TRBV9	TGTGCCAGCAGCGCCTTAGGACTAGCGGGGGGCCATGAGCAGTTCTTC	CASSALGLAGGHEQFF
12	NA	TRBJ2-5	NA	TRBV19	TGTGCCAGTAGGGCAGACCGGGGGACCCAGTACTTC	CASRADRGTQYF